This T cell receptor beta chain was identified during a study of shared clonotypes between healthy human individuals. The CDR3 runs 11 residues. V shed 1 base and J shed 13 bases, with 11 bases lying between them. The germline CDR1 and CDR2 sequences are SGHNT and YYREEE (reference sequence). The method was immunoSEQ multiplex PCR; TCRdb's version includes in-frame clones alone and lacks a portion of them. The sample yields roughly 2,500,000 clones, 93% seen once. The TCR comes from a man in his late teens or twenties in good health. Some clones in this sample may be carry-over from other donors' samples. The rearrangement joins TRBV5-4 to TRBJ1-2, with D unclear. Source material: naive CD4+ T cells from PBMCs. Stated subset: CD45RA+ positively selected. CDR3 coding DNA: TGTGCCAGCAGCTTGCAGTGGCGCCGCACCTTC. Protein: CASSLQWRRTF.